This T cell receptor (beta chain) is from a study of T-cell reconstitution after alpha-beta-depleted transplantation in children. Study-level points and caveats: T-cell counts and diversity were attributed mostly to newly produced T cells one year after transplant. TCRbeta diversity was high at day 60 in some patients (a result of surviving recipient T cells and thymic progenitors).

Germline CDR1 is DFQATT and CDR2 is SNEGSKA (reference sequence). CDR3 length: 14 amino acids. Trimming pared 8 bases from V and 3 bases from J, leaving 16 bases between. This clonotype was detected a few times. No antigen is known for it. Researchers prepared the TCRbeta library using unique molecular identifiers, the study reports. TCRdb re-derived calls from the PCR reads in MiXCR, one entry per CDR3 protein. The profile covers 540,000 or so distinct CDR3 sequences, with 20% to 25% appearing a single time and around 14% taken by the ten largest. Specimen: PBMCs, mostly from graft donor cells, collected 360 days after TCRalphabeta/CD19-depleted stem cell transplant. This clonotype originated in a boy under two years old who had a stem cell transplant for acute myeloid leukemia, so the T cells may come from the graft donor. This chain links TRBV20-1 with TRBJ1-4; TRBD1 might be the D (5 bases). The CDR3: CSTIGGRSNEKLFF. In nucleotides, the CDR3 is TGCAGTACCATTGGGGGGAGGTCTAATGAAAAACTGTTTTTT.